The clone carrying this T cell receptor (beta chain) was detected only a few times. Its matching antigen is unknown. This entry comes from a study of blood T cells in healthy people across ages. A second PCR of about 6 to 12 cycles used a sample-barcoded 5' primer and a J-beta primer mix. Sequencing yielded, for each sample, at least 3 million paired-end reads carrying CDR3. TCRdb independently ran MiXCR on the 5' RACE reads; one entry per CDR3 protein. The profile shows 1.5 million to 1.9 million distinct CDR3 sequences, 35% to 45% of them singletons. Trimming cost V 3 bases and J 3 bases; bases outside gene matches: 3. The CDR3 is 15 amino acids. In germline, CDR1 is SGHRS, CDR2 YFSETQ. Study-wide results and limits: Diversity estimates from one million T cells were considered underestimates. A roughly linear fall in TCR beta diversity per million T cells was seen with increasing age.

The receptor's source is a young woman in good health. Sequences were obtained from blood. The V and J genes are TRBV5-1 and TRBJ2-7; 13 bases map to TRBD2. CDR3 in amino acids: CASSWGTSGDYEQYF. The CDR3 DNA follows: TGCGCCAGCAGCTGGGGGACTAGCGGGGACTACGAGCAGTACTTC.